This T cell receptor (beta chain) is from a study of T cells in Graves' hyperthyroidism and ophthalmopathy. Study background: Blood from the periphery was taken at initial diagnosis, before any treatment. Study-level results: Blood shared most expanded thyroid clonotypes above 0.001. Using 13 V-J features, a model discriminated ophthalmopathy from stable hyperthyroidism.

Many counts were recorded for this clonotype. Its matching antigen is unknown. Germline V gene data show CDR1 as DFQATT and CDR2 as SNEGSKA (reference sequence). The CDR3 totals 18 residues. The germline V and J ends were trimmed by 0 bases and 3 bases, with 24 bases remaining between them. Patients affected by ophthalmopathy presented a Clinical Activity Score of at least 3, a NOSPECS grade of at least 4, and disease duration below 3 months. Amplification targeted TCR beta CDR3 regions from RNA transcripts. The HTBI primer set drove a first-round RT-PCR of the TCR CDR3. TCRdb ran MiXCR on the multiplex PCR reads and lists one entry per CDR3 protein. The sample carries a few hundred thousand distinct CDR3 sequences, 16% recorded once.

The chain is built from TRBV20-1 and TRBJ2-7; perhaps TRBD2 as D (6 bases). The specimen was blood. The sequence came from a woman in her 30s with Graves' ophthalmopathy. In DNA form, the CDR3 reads TGCAGTGCTAGAGATTTTCGGGGGTTAGGGTCACACAACTACGAGCAGTACTTC. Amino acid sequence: CSARDFRGLGSHNYEQYF.